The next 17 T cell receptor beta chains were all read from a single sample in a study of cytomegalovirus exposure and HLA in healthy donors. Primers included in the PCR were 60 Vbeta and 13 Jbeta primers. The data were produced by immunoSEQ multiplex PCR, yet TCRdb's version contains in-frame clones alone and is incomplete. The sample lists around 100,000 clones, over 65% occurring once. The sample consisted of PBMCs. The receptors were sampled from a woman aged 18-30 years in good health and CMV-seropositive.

CDR3 sequence reads: CSVRLDRNTEAFF. CDR3 nucleotides: TGCAGCGTCCGACTAGACAGGAACACTGAAGCTTTCTTT. The rearrangement links TRBV29-1 to TRBJ1-1; a possible D gene is TRBD1 (5 bases). Per germline, CDR1 SQVTM and CDR2 ANQGSEA. V shed 6 bases and J shed 1 base, with 12 bases lying between them. This CDR3 is built from 13 residues. Using reference TRBV29-1 and TRBJ1-1 for the parts outside the CDR3, the full variable domain is SAVISQKPSRDICQRGTSLTIQCQVDSQVTMMFWYRQQPGQSLTLIATANQGSEATYESGFVIDKFPISRPNLTFSTLTVSNMSPEDSSIYLCSVRLDRNTEAFFGQGTRLTVV.

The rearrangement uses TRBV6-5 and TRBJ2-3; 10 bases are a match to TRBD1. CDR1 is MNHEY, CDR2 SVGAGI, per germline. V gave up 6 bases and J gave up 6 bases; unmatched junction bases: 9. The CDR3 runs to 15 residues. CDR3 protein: CASRNRDRGYDTQYF. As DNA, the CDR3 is TGTGCCAGCAGGAACCGGGACAGGGGTTACGATACGCAGTATTTT.

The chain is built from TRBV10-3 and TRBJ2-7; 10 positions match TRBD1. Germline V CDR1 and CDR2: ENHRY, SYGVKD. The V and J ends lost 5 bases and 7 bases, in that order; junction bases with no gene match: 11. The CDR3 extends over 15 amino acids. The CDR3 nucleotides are TGTGCCATCAGTACCGGGACAGGGGTGCGGGGAGAGCAGTACTTC. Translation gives CAISTGTGVRGEQYF.

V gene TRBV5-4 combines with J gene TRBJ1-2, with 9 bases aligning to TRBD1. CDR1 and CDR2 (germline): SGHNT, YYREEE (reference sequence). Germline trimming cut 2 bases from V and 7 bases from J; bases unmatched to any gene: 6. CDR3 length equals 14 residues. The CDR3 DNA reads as TGTGCCAGCAGCTTACAGGGGGCACTTGCTGGCTACACCTTC. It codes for CASSLQGALAGYTF.

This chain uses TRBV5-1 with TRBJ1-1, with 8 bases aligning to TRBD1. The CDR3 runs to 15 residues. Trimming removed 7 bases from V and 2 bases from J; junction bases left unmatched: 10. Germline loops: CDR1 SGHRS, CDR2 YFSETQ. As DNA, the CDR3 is TGCGCCAGCGGACAGGGACTACCCTCTAACACTGAAGCTTTCTTT. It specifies CASGQGLPSNTEAFF.

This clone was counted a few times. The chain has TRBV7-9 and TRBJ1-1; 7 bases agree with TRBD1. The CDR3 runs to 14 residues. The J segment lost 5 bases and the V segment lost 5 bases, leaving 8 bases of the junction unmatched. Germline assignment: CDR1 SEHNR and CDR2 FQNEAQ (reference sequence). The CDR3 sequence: CASSPSTGFTEAFF. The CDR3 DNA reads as TGTGCCAGCAGCCCATCGACAGGGTTTACTGAAGCTTTCTTT.

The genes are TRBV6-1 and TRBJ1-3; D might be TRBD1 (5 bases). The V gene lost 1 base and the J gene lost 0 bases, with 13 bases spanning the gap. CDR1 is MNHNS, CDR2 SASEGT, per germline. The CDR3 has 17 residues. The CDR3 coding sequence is TGTGCCAGCAGTGAAGGGGGGGTCAGATACTCTGGAAACACCATATATTTT. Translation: CASSEGGVRYSGNTIYF.

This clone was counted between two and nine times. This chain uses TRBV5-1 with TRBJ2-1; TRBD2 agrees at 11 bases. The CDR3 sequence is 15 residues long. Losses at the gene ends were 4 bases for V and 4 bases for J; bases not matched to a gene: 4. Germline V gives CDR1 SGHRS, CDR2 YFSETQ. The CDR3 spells CASSPGLADYNEQFF. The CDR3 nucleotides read TGCGCCAGCAGCCCGGGACTAGCGGATTACAATGAGCAGTTCTTC.

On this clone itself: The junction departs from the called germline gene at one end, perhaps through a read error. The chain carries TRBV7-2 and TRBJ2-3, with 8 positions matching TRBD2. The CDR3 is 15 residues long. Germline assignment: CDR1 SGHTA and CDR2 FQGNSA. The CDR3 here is CASSLAGGRTDTQYF. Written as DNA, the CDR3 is TGTGCCAGCAGCCTAGCGGGCGGGCGCACAGATACGCAGTATTTT.

The CDR3 reads CASSSITSGRYNEQFF. CDR3 coding DNA: TGTGCCAGCAGCTCAATCACTAGCGGGAGGTACAATGAGCAGTTCTTC. The V gene is TRBV7-3, the J gene TRBJ2-1; 12 bases fit TRBD2. J was trimmed by 4 bases and V by 4 bases; bases with no gene match: 5. The germline V gene encodes CDR1 SGHTA and CDR2 FQGTGA. This CDR3 contains 16 residues.

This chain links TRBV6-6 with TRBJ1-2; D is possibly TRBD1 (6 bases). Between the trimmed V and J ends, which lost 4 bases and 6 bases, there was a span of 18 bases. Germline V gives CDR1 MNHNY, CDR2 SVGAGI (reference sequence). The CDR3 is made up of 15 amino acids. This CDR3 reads CASSSQNRAGDGYTF. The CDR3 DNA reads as TGTGCCAGCAGTTCCCAGAACAGGGCGGGGGATGGCTACACCTTC.

The CDR3 DNA reads TGTGCCAGCAACCCGGGACAGGGGAATTACGAGCAGTACTTC. The encoded protein is CASNPGQGNYEQYF. The chain has TRBV10-3 and TRBJ2-7; 10 bases are a match to TRBD1. Germline CDR1 is ENHRY and CDR2 is SYGVKD. The V segment lost 10 bases and the J segment 4 bases; nucleotides outside the gene matches: 10. This CDR3 spans 14 amino acids.

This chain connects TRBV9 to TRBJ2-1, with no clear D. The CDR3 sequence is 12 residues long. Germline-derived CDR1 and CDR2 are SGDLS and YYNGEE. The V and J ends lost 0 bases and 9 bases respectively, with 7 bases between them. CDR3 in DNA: TGTGCCAGCAGCGTAGGAAGAGGTGAGCAGTTCTTC. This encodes CASSVGRGEQFF.

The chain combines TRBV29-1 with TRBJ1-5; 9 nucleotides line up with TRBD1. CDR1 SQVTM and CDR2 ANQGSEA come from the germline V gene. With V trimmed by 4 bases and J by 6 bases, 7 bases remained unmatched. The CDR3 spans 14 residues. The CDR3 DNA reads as TGCAGCGTTGCCCTGGGACAGGGAGGTCAGCCCCAGCATTTT. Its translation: CSVALGQGGQPQHF.

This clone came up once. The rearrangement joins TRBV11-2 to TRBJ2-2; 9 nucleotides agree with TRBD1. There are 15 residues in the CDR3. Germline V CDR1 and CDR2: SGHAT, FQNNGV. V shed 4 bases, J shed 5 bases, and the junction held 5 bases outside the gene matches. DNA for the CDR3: TGTGCCAGCAGCTCACAGGGGGCAACGACCGGGGAGCTGTTTTTT. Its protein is CASSSQGATTGELFF.

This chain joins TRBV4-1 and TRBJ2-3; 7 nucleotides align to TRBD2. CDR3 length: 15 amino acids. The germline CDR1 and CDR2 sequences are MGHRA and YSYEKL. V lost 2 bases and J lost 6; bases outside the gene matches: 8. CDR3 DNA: TGCGCCAGCAGCCAAAGTGGGGGGGTTGGGGATACGCAGTATTTT. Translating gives CASSQSGGVGDTQYF.

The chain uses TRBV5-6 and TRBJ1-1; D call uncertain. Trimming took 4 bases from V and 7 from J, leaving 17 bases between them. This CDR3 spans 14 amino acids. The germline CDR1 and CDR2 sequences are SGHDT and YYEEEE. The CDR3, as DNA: TGTGCCAGCAGCCTCTACCGGGAGGGAGGTGAAGCTTTCTTT. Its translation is CASSLYREGGEAFF.